This TCR beta chain appears in the sequencing data of a study of blood T cell repertoires in COVID-19. As for the study in general: Samples representing acute and convalescent COVID-19 were sourced from the United States, Italy and Spain.

How the authors handled the data: Using reference gene primer amplification, nucleated cell counts were estimated. TCRdb's table, derived via immunoSEQ multiplex PCR, lists solely in-frame clones and lacks some. The V and J calls and clone size are taken from that table; D and trimming were inferred from the DNA. This table has 130,000 to 150,000 clones, under 80% appearing once. The V gene's germline CDR1 is LNHDA and CDR2 SQIVND (reference sequence). The CDR3 is made up of 13 amino acids. V gave up 0 bases and J gave up 11 bases; unmatched junction bases: 3. V usage is TRBV19 and J usage is TRBJ1-4; 7 nucleotides match TRBD1. The TCR sequence derives from a man older than 75 with acute or convalescent COVID-19. The material sequenced was peripheral blood. The CDR3 sequence: CASSIDLDRKLFF. CDR3 DNA sequence: TGTGCCAGTAGTATAGATCTGGACAGGAAACTGTTTTTT.